This TCR beta chain was identified in a study of tumor-infiltrating lymphocytes in primary liver carcinoma (dated by TCRdb to between 2016 and 2019). For the wider study: Hepatocellular carcinoma (four) or combined HCC and intrahepatic cholangiocarcinoma (one) was present in the five patients, who were three men and two women aged 30 to 69 years. The five patients had tumors of stage T1-T3 N0M0, with maximum diameters ranging from about 4 to 11 cm. Each sample produced about 3.5 to 7.13 million productive TCRbeta reads, and read depth showed no significant difference between tissue types. The study combined TCRbeta repertoire sequencing, expression microarrays and whole-exome sequencing across five regions of each liver tumor, with adjacent normal tissue and blood. A total of about 35 specimens from 5 patients went through TCRbeta repertoire sequencing, namely 25 tumor regions, 5 adjacent noncancerous liver tissues and 5 peripheral blood samples. To link TCRbeta repertoire diversity to the local molecular phenotype, the 20 to 30 tumor region samples were profiled with Agilent mRNA microarrays. Technical replicate repertoires showed high reproducibility, with mean shared-clone rates roughly 0.87 and correlation coefficients above 0.95.

Summary of the overall study and its limitations: Only the TCR beta chain was sequenced, which likely underestimates true repertoire diversity because unpaired alpha chains were not captured. Only 4 or 5 patients were included in the study, and the authors note that the findings should be validated in a larger study. Repertoire overlap was higher between tumor regions (mean roughly 35%) than tumor-adjacent (17%) or tumor-blood (approximately 14%) pairs, consistent with antigen-driven expansion. The top 250 clones accounted for a significantly greater share of the repertoire in tumors than in blood (p = 0.039). Bulk unsorted samples precluded comparing CD4+ and CD8+ T cell repertoires. Only about 8-25% of top clones were present in all five regions of a tumor, suggesting spatial heterogeneity of tumor-infiltrating T cells.

TCRbeta-specific cDNA was reverse-transcribed from 500 ng total RNA using a constant-region primer and ProtoScript II reverse transcriptase. Three nested multiplex PCR rounds, following a slightly modified ARM-PCR procedure, were used to build the TCRbeta libraries. Each of the first two PCR rounds ran for around 9 cycles and used multiplex TRBV1-TRBV30 forward primers together with a Cbeta reverse primer. Sample barcodes and Illumina adapters were added in a final 25-cycle PCR using Deep VentR polymerase. Amplicons of 200-500 bp were gel-purified with a QIAquick gel extraction kit before sequencing. An Illumina HiSeq 2500 was used to sequence the TCRbeta amplicons with 250-bp paired-end reads. The authors' pipeline ran thus. Reads were quality-trimmed with Trimmomatic v0.33, and paired reads were merged with FLASH v1.2.11 to recover full CDR3 sequences. V, D and J germline segments were assigned to the rearranged TCRbeta sequences by MiGEC v1.2.1b. Clonotype statistics and Shannon-Wiener diversity indices were computed with VDJtools v1.0.0. To cut down on sampling bias, every analysis after diversity analysis relied on just the 250 most abundant clonotypes from each sample. The public reads were quality trimmed at Q25 with fastp and then assembled into clones with MiXCR by TCRdb, keeping productive beta chains. Records with the same CDR3 protein are collapsed into one entry carrying the most frequent genes and DNA. The V and J calls reflect TCRdb's pipeline rather than the authors' work. The sample data list approximately 54,000 distinct CDR3 sequences, and about 80% of these were observed just once. The ten largest clones take up roughly 24% of the sample.

Total RNA and DNA were co-extracted without cell sorting from around 20-30 mg of bulk tissue using the AllPrep DNA/RNA mini kit. Between November 2015 and March 2016, a few patients in China with histopathologically diagnosed primary liver carcinoma had surgical resection. Patients had chronic HBV infection and were treatment-naive at sampling. Each tumor was sampled at five spatially separated regions: the superior, inferior, left-lateral and right-lateral poles and the tumor centre. According to histology, viable tumor cells made up more than 85% of every tumor sample. Each fresh piece of tumor and adjacent tissue was cut in two, with one half stored in RNAlater at -80 degrees C and the other half sent for histology. With regard to this clonotype: Its cognate antigen has yet to be identified. No base quality values were provided; no much bigger clone lies one nucleotide off.

The germline V gene yields MDHEN for CDR1 and SYDVKM for CDR2. The CDR3 contains 14 residues, cysteine and phenylalanine counted. Of all the DNA, just the CDR3 is kept, 42 bases in frame from base 1. Trimming takes 6 bases from V and 6 bases from J, and the germline ends sit 16 bases apart. This receptor was obtained from a man aged 40-55 years with primary liver carcinoma and hepatitis B virus infection. In this chain, TRBV28 is recombined with TRBJ2-3; matching of 6 bases hints at TRBD2 as the D gene. Input material: liver tumor tissue from sampling region 2. What the cell subset or site label conveys for this sample: tumor region T2, inferior pole. The CDR3 loop reads CASSRPVRGDTQYF. The nucleotides are TGTGCCAGCAGCCGCCCCGTACGGGGGGATACGCAGTATTTT.